This record looks at one T cell receptor beta chain sequence and its context. Assay used: immunoSEQ multiplex PCR; TCRdb lists only in-frame clones, some missing. Seen here are some 170,000 clones, around 94% observed once, and the top ten hold approximately 14%. This entry comes from a study of control samples from healthy donors and cancer patients. Looked up from germline, CDR1 is LGHDT and CDR2 is YNNKEL (reference sequence). The V segment lost 0 bases and the J segment 5 bases; nucleotides outside the gene matches: 1. This CDR3 has 14 amino acids. The sample comprised PBMCs. This sequence joins TRBV3-1 (or the pseudogene TRBV3-2) and TRBJ2-5; 9 bases line up with TRBD2. This sequence was found in a man in his sixties with colorectal cancer. CDR3 nucleotide sequence: TGTGCCAGCAGCCAAGAAGGACTAGCGGAGACCCAGTACTTC. It translates to CASSQEGLAETQYF.